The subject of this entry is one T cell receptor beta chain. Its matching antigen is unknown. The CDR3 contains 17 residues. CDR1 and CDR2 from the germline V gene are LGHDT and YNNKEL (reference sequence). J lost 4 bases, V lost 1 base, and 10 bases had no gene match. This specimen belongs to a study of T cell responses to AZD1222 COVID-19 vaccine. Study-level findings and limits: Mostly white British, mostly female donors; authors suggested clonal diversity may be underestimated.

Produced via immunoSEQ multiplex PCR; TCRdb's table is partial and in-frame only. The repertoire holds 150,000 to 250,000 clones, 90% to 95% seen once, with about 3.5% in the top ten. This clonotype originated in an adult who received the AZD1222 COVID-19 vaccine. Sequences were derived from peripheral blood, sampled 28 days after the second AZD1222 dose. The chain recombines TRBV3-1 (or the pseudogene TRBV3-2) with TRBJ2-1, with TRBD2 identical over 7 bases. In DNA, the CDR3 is TGTGCCAGCAGCCAAGCCCCGTGGGAGGGAGATTACAATGAGCAGTTCTTC. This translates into CASSQAPWEGDYNEQFF.